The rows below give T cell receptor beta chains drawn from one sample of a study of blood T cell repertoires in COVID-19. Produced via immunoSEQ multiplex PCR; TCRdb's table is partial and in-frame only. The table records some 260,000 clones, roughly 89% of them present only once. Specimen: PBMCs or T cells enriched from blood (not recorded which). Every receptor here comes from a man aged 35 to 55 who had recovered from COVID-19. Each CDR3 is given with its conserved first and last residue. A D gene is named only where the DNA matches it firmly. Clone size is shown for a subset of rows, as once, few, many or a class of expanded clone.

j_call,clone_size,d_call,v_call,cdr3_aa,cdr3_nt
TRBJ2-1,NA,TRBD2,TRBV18,CASSPPLLAGGNEQFF,TGTGCCAGCTCACCACCTCTCCTAGCGGGGGGTAATGAGCAGTTCTTC
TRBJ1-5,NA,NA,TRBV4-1,CASSQVIQGGQPQHF,TGCGCCAGCAGCCAAGTAATTCAGGGAGGTCAGCCCCAGCATTTT
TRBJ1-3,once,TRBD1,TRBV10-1,CASSPGQAGNTIYF,TGCGCCAGCAGCCCCGGACAGGCTGGAAACACCATATATTTT
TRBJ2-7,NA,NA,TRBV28,CASSLRAGSDYEQYF,TGTGCCAGCAGTTTACGGGCAGGGTCTGACTACGAGCAGTACTTC
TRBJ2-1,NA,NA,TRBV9,CASSVDGRQYNEQFF,TGTGCCAGCAGCGTAGATGGTAGACAGTACAATGAGCAGTTCTTC
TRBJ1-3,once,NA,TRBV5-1,CASSPAGRTGNTIYF,TGCGCCAGCAGCCCAGCGGGTCGAACTGGAAACACCATATATTTT
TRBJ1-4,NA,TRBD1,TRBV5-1,CASSLAGTGGEKLFF,TGCGCCAGCAGCTTGGCAGGGACAGGGGGCGAAAAACTGTTTTTT
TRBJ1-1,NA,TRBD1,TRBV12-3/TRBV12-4,CASSLSGRGLAFF,TGTGCCAGCAGTTTATCAGGCAGGGGGCTAGCTTTCTTT
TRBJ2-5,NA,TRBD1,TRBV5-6,CASSSGQGRRETQYF,TGTGCCAGCAGCTCGGGACAGGGGAGGCGGGAGACCCAGTACTTC
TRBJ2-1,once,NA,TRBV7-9,CASSLDLVHEQFF,TGTGCCAGCAGCTTAGACCTAGTCCATGAGCAGTTCTTC
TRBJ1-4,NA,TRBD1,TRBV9,CASSGSGTVAEKLFF,TGTGCCAGCAGCGGCTCCGGGACAGTTGCTGAAAAACTGTTTTTT
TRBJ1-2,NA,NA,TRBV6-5,CASSYSPGDYGYTF,TGTGCCAGCAGTTACAGTCCAGGGGATTATGGCTACACCTTC
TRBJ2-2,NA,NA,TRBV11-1,CASSLALGRTGELFF,TGTGCCAGCAGCTTAGCGCTTGGGCGAACCGGGGAGCTGTTTTTT
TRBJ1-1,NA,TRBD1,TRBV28,CASSWPSTGLAFF,TGTGCCAGCAGCTGGCCTTCGACAGGGCTGGCTTTCTTT
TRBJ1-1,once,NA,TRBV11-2,CASSLGYGQGRRTTEAFF,TGTGCCAGCAGCCTAGGGTATGGCCAGGGGAGAAGGACCACTGAAGCTTTCTTT
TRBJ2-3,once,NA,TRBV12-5,CASGSQRTSGDTQYF,TGTGCTAGTGGTTCTCAACGAACCTCAGGGGATACGCAGTATTTT
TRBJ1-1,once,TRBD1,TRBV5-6,CASLIRDRGTEAFF,TGTGCCAGCCTAATAAGGGACAGGGGCACTGAAGCTTTCTTT
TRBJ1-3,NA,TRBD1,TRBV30,CAWGTGGSGNTIYF,TGTGCCTGGGGGACAGGGGGCTCTGGAAACACCATATATTTT
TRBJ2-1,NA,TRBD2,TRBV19,CASRPTRGGYNEQFF,TGTGCCAGTCGCCCCACGCGGGGGGGCTACAATGAGCAGTTCTTC
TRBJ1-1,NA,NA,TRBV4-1,CASSQSQISYTEAFF,TGCGCCAGCAGCCAGTCCCAGATTTCATACACTGAAGCTTTCTTT
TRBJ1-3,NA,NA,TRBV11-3,CASSPAAGASSSGNTIYF,TGTGCCAGCAGCCCTGCCGCGGGGGCATCGAGCTCTGGAAACACCATATATTTT
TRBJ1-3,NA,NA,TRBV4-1,CASSQVGGAGNTIYF,TGCGCCAGCAGCCAAGTCGGGGGGGCCGGAAACACCATATATTTT
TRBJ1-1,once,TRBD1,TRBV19,CASSPGGQGVGTEAFF,TGTGCCAGTAGTCCAGGGGGACAGGGCGTAGGCACTGAAGCTTTCTTT
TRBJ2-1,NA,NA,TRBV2,CASTADRNNEQFF,TGTGCCAGCACCGCTGACAGGAACAATGAGCAGTTCTTC
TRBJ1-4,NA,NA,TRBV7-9,CASSFSGRVEKLFF,TGTGCCAGCAGCTTTTCTGGGAGGGTCGAAAAACTGTTTTTT
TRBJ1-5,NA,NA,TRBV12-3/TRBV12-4,CASSQQGNQPQHF,TGTGCCAGCAGTCAACAGGGAAATCAGCCCCAGCATTTT
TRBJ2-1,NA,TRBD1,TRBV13,CASSLRTGRGEQFF,TGTGCCAGCAGCCTTCGGACAGGGAGAGGTGAGCAGTTCTTC
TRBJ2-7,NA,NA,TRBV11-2,CASSPGGYRAEQYF,TGTGCCAGCAGCCCCGGAGGGTACCGAGCCGAGCAGTACTTC
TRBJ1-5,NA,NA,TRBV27,CASRGTGDPSQPQHF,TGTGCCAGCAGAGGCACAGGAGACCCTTCTCAGCCCCAGCATTTT
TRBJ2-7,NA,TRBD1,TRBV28,CATTGQRYEQYF,TGTGCCACCACGGGACAGCGCTACGAGCAGTACTTC
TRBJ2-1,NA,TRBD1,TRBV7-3,CASSFGRGLSNEQFF,TGTGCCAGCAGCTTCGGCAGGGGGCTGAGCAATGAGCAGTTCTTC
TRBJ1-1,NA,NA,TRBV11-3,CASSLRRDTEAFF,TGTGCCAGCAGCTTGAGGAGGGACACTGAAGCTTTCTTT
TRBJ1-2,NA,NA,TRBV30,CAWSYRTNYGYTF,TGTGCCTGGAGTTACAGAACTAACTATGGCTACACCTTC
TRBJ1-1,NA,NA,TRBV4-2,CASSQGGGNTEAFF,TGTGCCAGCAGCCAAGGGGGGGGGAACACTGAAGCTTTCTTT
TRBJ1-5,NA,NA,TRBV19,CASSIIGTASQPQHF,TGTGCCAGTAGTATTATTGGTACCGCGTCTCAGCCCCAGCATTTT
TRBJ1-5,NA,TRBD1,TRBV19,CASIIQGGPGNQPQHF,TGTGCCAGTATCATACAGGGGGGCCCGGGCAATCAGCCCCAGCATTTT
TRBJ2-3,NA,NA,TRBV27,CASSSFQSRGGTDTQYF,TGTGCCAGCAGCTCCTTTCAGTCCAGGGGAGGGACAGATACGCAGTATTTT
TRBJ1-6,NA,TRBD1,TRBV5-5,CASSWDRAYNSPLHF,TGTGCCAGCAGCTGGGACAGGGCCTATAATTCACCCCTCCACTTT
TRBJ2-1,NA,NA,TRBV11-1,CASSTGLSSYNEQFF,TGTGCCAGCAGCACAGGGCTAAGCTCCTACAATGAGCAGTTCTTC
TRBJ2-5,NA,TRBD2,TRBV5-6,CASSLDGGRYVETQYF,TGTGCCAGCAGCTTAGATGGCGGGAGGTACGTCGAGACCCAGTACTTC
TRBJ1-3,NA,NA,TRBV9,CASSVQHRYSGNTIYF,TGTGCCAGCAGCGTTCAACACAGGTACTCTGGAAACACCATATATTTT
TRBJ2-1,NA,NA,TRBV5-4,CASSLDSGPYNEQFF,TGTGCCAGCAGCTTGGATAGCGGCCCCTACAATGAGCAGTTCTTC
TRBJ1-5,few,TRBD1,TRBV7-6,CASSPQTGGAGQPQHF,TGTGCCAGCAGCCCTCAGACAGGGGGCGCAGGACAGCCCCAGCATTTT
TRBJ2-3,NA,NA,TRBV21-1,CASSNWDRGGDTQYF,TGTGCCAGCAGCAATTGGGACAGGGGAGGAGATACGCAGTATTTT
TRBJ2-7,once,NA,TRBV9,CASSLASSSYEQYF,TGTGCCAGCAGCTTGGCTAGCAGCTCCTACGAGCAGTACTTC
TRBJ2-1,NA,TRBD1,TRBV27,CASSYGGQGSEQFF,TGTGCCAGCAGTTATGGGGGACAGGGGAGTGAGCAGTTCTTC
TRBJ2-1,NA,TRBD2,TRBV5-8,CASSLDGSGGYNEQFF,TGTGCCAGCAGCTTGGATGGTAGCGGGGGCTACAATGAGCAGTTCTTC
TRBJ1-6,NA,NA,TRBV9,CASSPTGFYNSPLHF,TGTGCCAGCAGCCCGACGGGATTCTATAATTCACCCCTCCACTTT
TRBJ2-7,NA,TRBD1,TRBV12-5,CASGFGTDEQYF,TGTGCTAGTGGTTTTGGGACAGACGAGCAGTACTTC
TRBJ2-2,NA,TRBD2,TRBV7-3,CASSLGVAGVTGELFF,TGTGCCAGCAGCCTTGGGGTAGCGGGAGTCACCGGGGAGCTGTTTTTT
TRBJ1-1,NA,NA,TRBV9,CASSVRSGANTEAFF,TGTGCCAGCAGCGTAAGATCAGGGGCGAACACTGAAGCTTTCTTT
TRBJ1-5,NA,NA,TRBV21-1,CASSKQAAGGGQPQHF,TGTGCCAGCAGCAAACAAGCGGCAGGGGGCGGCCAGCCCCAGCATTTT
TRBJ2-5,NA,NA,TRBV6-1,CASSEVGLAARHQYF,TGTGCCAGCAGTGAAGTTGGTCTAGCTGCCCGACACCAGTACTTC
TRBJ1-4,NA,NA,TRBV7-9,CASSLDTDREKLFF,TGTGCCAGCAGCTTAGATACAGACCGTGAAAAACTGTTTTTT
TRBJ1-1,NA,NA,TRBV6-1,CASSEIEGEGTEAFF,TGTGCCAGCAGTGAAATTGAGGGGGAGGGCACTGAAGCTTTCTTT
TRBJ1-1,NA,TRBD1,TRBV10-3,CAISGRTGVAEAFF,TGTGCCATCAGTGGAAGGACAGGGGTGGCTGAAGCTTTCTTT
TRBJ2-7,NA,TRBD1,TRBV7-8,CASSLGQGAYEQYF,TGTGCCAGCAGCTTAGGACAGGGGGCCTACGAGCAGTACTTC
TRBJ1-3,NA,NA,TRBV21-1,CASSRRMTEGDTIYF,TGTGCCAGCAGCAGAAGAATGACAGAAGGGGACACCATATATTTT
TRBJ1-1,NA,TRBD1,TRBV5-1,CASSLAGGPKTEAFF,TGCGCCAGCAGCTTGGCAGGGGGACCAAAGACTGAAGCTTTCTTT